This paragraph reports one T cell receptor beta chain. Its antigen is as yet unknown. This sample was taken from a study of tumor-infiltrating lymphocytes in primary liver carcinoma. Across the study: Tumor staging was T1-T3 N0M0; sizes spanned about 4.2 to 11 cm across.

The germline V gene encodes CDR1 SGHTA and CDR2 FQGNSA. The length of the CDR3 is 14 residues. Trimming took off 1 base at V and 7 bases at J, with 12 bases between the two ends. Study-wide results and limits: Tumor specimens were characterized by a significantly higher top-250-clone fraction than blood (p = 0.039).

TCR beta cDNA was prepared out of roughly 520 ng total RNA by means of a constant-region primer. What produced the TCR beta libraries was three nested multiplex PCR rounds using slightly modified ARM-PCR. A C-beta reverse primer and TRBV1-TRBV30 forward primers served in each of the first two PCR rounds, at about 10 cycles apiece. TCRdb analysed the multiplex PCR reads with MiXCR anew, one entry per CDR3 protein. The table has 80,000 or so distinct CDR3 sequences, about two thirds seen once. Bulk tissue was left unsorted, and RNA and DNA were co-extracted from around 18-30 mg of it. Those sampled were patients whose primary liver carcinoma was treated by surgical resection.

The sequenced sample consisted of liver tumor tissue from sampling region 4. Subset given: tumor region T4, right-lateral pole. The rearrangement links TRBV7-2 to TRBJ2-3; possible D gene TRBD2, 6 bases. The sequence was obtained from a woman aged 60 to 75 with primary liver carcinoma and hepatitis B virus infection. CDR3 sequence reads: CASSLGVSGNTQYF. The CDR3 DNA reads as TGTGCCAGCAGCTTAGGAGTTAGCGGTAATACGCAGTATTTT. Full variable domain (outside the CDR3, taken from reference TRBV7-2 and TRBJ2-3): GAGVSQSPSNKVTEKGKDVELRCDPISGHTALYWYRQSLGQGLEFLIYFQGNSAPDKSGLPSDRFSAERTGGSVSTLTIQRTQQEDSAVYLCASSLGVSGNTQYFGPGTRLTVL.